This TCR beta chain was identified during a study of shared clonotypes between healthy human individuals. CDR3 length equals 13 residues. V shed 4 bases and J shed 1 base, with 8 bases lying between them. Germline V lookup: CDR1 MNHEY, CDR2 SMNVEV (reference sequence). The repertoire was sequenced with immunoSEQ multiplex PCR; TCRdb's copy has only in-frame clones and lacks some. The sample records under 2.5 million clones, around 93% being singletons. J is TRBJ2-7 and V is TRBV27; no definite D call. Sequencing was done on a sample of naive CD4+ T cells from PBMCs. Subset specified: CD45RA+ positively selected. The origin of this receptor is a man in his late teens or twenties in good health. Some clones in this sample may be carry-over from other donors' samples. The CDR3 protein is CASSSLESYEQYF. In DNA, the CDR3 is TGTGCCAGCAGTTCGTTAGAATCCTACGAGCAGTACTTC.